What follows describes a single TCR beta chain. These data belong to a study of blood T cell repertoires in COVID-19. Data came from immunoSEQ multiplex PCR; TCRdb stores just in-frame clones and leaves some out. The repertoire holds over 80,000 clones, 83% seen once, with approximately 15% in the top ten. Germline V CDR1 and CDR2: MNHEY, SMNVEV (reference sequence). The CDR3 covers 19 residues. V was clipped by 0 bases and J by 3 bases, with 21 bases between them. This receptor was taken from a woman aged 55-69 years with acute or convalescent COVID-19. Sequencing input: peripheral blood. V usage is TRBV27 and J usage is TRBJ2-4; D not certain. The CDR3 protein is CASSLSALKTLRVKNIQYF. DNA for the CDR3: TGTGCCAGCAGTTTATCGGCACTTAAGACCCTCCGGGTCAAAAACATTCAGTACTTC.